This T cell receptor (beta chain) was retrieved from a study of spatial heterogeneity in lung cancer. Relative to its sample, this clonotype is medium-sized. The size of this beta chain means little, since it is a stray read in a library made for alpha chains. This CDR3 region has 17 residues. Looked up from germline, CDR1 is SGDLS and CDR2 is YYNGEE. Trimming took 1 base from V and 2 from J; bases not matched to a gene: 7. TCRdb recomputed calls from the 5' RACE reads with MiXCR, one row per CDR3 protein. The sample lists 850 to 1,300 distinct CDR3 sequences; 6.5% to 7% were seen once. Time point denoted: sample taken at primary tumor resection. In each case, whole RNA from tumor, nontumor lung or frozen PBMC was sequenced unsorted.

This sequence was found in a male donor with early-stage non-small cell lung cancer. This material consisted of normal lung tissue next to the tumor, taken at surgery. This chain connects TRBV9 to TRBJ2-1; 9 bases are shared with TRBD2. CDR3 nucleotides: TGTGCCAGCAGCGTACTGGTAGCGGGGGCCACCTACAATGAGCAGTTCTTC. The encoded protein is CASSVLVAGATYNEQFF.